This is a list of T cell receptor beta chains from one sample in a study of identical twins. TCRdb re-derived calls from the 5' RACE reads in MiXCR, one entry per CDR3 protein. Among hundreds of thousands of distinct CDR3 sequences listed, about 9.4% were seen once. The data were also submitted as part of a second study, on yellow fever vaccine responses in identical twins.

The sample was PBMCs. The receptors were gathered from a woman aged 18-29 years in good health. The CDR3 runs from the conserved cysteine through the conserved F or W. The D gene is left open where the match is weak. Part of the rows lack a size; the others show once, few, many or a class for expanded clones.

size	V	J	length	D	DNA	CDR3
many	TRBV5-1	TRBJ2-1	16	TRBD2	TGCGCCAGCAGCATAGCGGGAGGGAGCTCCTACAATGAGCAGTTCTTC	CASSIAGGSSYNEQFF
NA	TRBV20-1	TRBJ2-3	11	NA	TGCAGTGCTAGCCCCACAGATACGCAGTATTTT	CSASPTDTQYF
NA	TRBV5-6	TRBJ2-7	13	NA	TGTGCCAGCAGCTTGGCGGGAGTATCCGAGCAGTACTTC	CASSLAGVSEQYF
NA	TRBV6-4	TRBJ2-3	16	TRBD1	TGTGCCAGCAGTGACTCGGGACAGCCAGCCACAGATACGCAGTATTTT	CASSDSGQPATDTQYF
many	TRBV15	TRBJ2-3	16	TRBD2	TGTGCCACCAACCCCCGGGCGCGGGGGGATGCAGATACGCAGTATTTT	CATNPRARGDADTQYF
few	TRBV19	TRBJ1-5	14	NA	TGTGCCAGTAGTAGGACAGTTATTAATCAGCCCCAGCATTTT	CASSRTVINQPQHF
few	TRBV28	TRBJ2-3	15	TRBD1	TGTGCCAGCAGTTCCGGGACAGGGGCCCAGGGTACGCAGTATTTT	CASSSGTGAQGTQYF
NA	TRBV28	TRBJ1-2	16	TRBD1	TGTGCCAGCAGCTCGCTCGGGACAGCCTCTAACTATGGCTACACCTTC	CASSSLGTASNYGYTF
NA	TRBV5-4	TRBJ2-1	13	NA	TGTGCCAGCAGGTCAGGGGTGGATAATGAGCAGTTCTTC	CASRSGVDNEQFF
NA	TRBV5-1	TRBJ2-1	15	TRBD2	TGCGCCAGCAGCTTGGAGTCGGCGGGAGGGCAATCGAAGATCTTC	CASSLESAGGQSKIF
NA	TRBV3-1	TRBJ2-7	15	TRBD2	TGTGCCAGCAGCCAAGAGGTGGTAGCGGGGGACGAGCAGTACTTC	CASSQEVVAGDEQYF
many	TRBV5-1	TRBJ2-7	13	NA	TGTGCCAGCAGTTTCGGCGGAGCCTACGAGCAGTACTTC	CASSFGGAYEQYF
few	TRBV10-1	TRBJ2-1	15	TRBD2	TGCGCCAGCAGTAGGCTAGCGGGAGTTTGGAATGAGCAGTTCTTC	CASSRLAGVWNEQFF
many	TRBV21-1	TRBJ2-2	14	NA	TGTGCCAGCAGAACCGGAAAGAACACCGGGGAGCTGTTTTTT	CASRTGKNTGELFF
NA	TRBV14	TRBJ2-3	14	TRBD2	TGTGCCAGCAGCCGACTAGCGGGACTGGATACGCAGTATTTT	CASSRLAGLDTQYF
many	TRBV5-1	TRBJ1-6	14	NA	TGCGCCAGCAGCTTGGGGTTATCCGATTCACCCCTCCACTTT	CASSLGLSDSPLHF
few	TRBV6-5	TRBJ1-6	11	NA	TGTGCCAGCGGCTATCGTTCACCCCTCCACTTT	CASGYRSPLHF
many	TRBV4-2	TRBJ2-1	15	TRBD2	TGTGCCAGCAGCCGAGAGTGGGGGACTACCCATGAGCAGTTCTTC	CASSREWGTTHEQFF
few	TRBV3-1	TRBJ2-7	14	NA	TGTGCCAGCAGCCAACCAGGGATCCCCTACGAGCAGTACTTC	CASSQPGIPYEQYF
NA	TRBV25-1	TRBJ2-3	17	TRBD1	TGTGCCAGCAGTGAATATGCGGGACAGGGTGGAACAGATACGCAGTATTTT	CASSEYAGQGGTDTQYF
many	TRBV24-1	TRBJ2-7	15	TRBD1	TGTGCCACCAGTGAGTCCGGGACAGGGCTTTACGAGCAGTACTTC	CATSESGTGLYEQYF
NA	TRBV5-6	TRBJ2-7	14	TRBD1	TGTGCCAGCAGCGATAGGACAGGGGTATACGAGCAGTACTTC	CASSDRTGVYEQYF
NA	TRBV6-1	TRBJ2-1	14	TRBD2	TGTGCCAGCAGGGGACTAGCGAGACACAATGAGCAGTTCTTC	CASRGLARHNEQFF
few	TRBV4-3	TRBJ2-3	15	NA	TGCGCCAGCAGCCAACGCCCCGGGAGCACAGATACGCAGTATTTT	CASSQRPGSTDTQYF
NA	TRBV7-2	TRBJ1-5	13	NA	TGTGCCAGCAGCTTTAGGAGGAATCAGCCCCAGCATTTT	CASSFRRNQPQHF
many	TRBV7-3	TRBJ2-5	16	NA	TGTGCCAGCAGCGTTAACGATGTTCGGCAGGGTGAGACCCAGTACTTC	CASSVNDVRQGETQYF
many	TRBV12-3/TRBV12-4	TRBJ1-1	13	NA	TGTGCCAGCAGTTTAGGTACAGGGCCTGAAGCTTTCTTT	CASSLGTGPEAFF
few	TRBV5-1	TRBJ2-7	12	TRBD2	TGCGCCAGCAGTCGAGCGGGAGAAGAGCAGTACTTC	CASSRAGEEQYF
few	TRBV6-1	TRBJ2-3	13	NA	TGTGCCAGCAGTCTCCCAGGGTCAGATACGCAGTATTTT	CASSLPGSDTQYF
few	TRBV20-1	TRBJ2-1	15	NA	TGCAGTGCTGAGCAGGACTTAGGCTCCTACAATGAGCAGTTCTTC	CSAEQDLGSYNEQFF
few	TRBV7-2	TRBJ2-5	14	TRBD1	TGTGCCAGCAGCTCCGGACAGGTCGAAGAGACCCAGTACTTC	CASSSGQVEETQYF
few	TRBV9	TRBJ2-1	13	NA	TGTGCCAGCAGCAACGGAGGGTACAATGAGCAGTTCTTC	CASSNGGYNEQFF
NA	TRBV6-1	TRBJ2-3	18	NA	TGTGCCAGCAGTCCCGGAGACGGGGGACTCTTCGGGACAGATACGCAGTATTTT	CASSPGDGGLFGTDTQYF
few	TRBV29-1	TRBJ2-3	14	NA	TGCAGCGTCCGTTATGGGACACCATCCGATACGCAGTATTTT	CSVRYGTPSDTQYF
few	TRBV24-1	TRBJ2-3	13	NA	TGTGCCACCAGTGATTCTCCGGGCCCTACGCAGTATTTT	CATSDSPGPTQYF
NA	TRBV11-2	TRBJ2-3	14	NA	TGTGCCAGCAGCTTAGTCCCCACTACAGATACGCAGTATTTT	CASSLVPTTDTQYF
NA	TRBV11-3	TRBJ1-2	12	NA	TGTGCCAGCAGCTTATTAGACTATGGCTACACCTTC	CASSLLDYGYTF
many	TRBV9	TRBJ2-1	16	TRBD2	TGTGCCAGCAACCCTAGCGGGGGGGCCCTTTACAATGAGCAGTTCTTC	CASNPSGGALYNEQFF
NA	TRBV20-1	TRBJ2-2	13	NA	TGCAGTGCCCTCGAGGATCTCACCGGGGAGCTGTTTTTT	CSALEDLTGELFF
NA	TRBV12-3/TRBV12-4	TRBJ1-1	14	NA	TGTGCCAGCAGCCGGGGGATGGTGAACACTGAAGCTTTCTTT	CASSRGMVNTEAFF
few	TRBV6-2/TRBV6-3	TRBJ2-3	20	TRBD2	TGTGCCAGCAGTTACTGGGCAGGGGGCGGACTAGCGGGAGTAAAAGATACGCAGTATTTT	CASSYWAGGGLAGVKDTQYF
few	TRBV4-1	TRBJ2-1	16	TRBD1	TGCGCCAGCAGCCAAGGGCTCAGGGACAGCTACAATGAGCAGTTCTTC	CASSQGLRDSYNEQFF
few	TRBV7-2	TRBJ2-7	14	NA	TGTGCCAGCAGCCAAATCTGGGAGACCTACGAGCAGTACTTC	CASSQIWETYEQYF
few	TRBV5-1	TRBJ2-1	17	TRBD2	TGCGCCAGCAGCTTGGTGGGACTAACCCTACTCTTAGATGAGCAGTTCTTC	CASSLVGLTLLLDEQFF
many	TRBV7-6	TRBJ2-1	13	NA	TGTGCCAGCAGCTTAGGGGCCTACAATGAGCAGTTCTTC	CASSLGAYNEQFF
NA	TRBV7-2	TRBJ2-2	15	TRBD1	TGTGCCAGCAGCATGACAGGGGGCTGGGCCGGGGAGCTGTTTTTT	CASSMTGGWAGELFF
NA	TRBV7-6	TRBJ2-3	16	TRBD2	TGTGCCAGCAGCACACCAATAGCGGGGGGGCGGGATACGCAGTATTTT	CASSTPIAGGRDTQYF
many	TRBV20-1	TRBJ1-5	14	NA	TGCAGTGCACCCACAGGGCGTAGCAATCAGCCCCAGCATTTT	CSAPTGRSNQPQHF
NA	TRBV27	TRBJ2-7	13	TRBD1	TGTGCCAGCAGTCCGACAGGGGGCCACGAGCAGTACTTC	CASSPTGGHEQYF
few	TRBV2	TRBJ2-7	13	TRBD2	TGTGCCGAAACGGCGGGAGGGCCGAACGAGCAGTACTTC	CAETAGGPNEQYF
many	TRBV28	TRBJ2-5	12	TRBD1	TGTGCCAGCAACAACAGGGGGGAGACCCAGTACTTC	CASNNRGETQYF
NA	TRBV27	TRBJ2-5	15	TRBD2	TGTGCCAGCAGTGCCGCAGGAGCGGGGGAAGAGACCCAGTACTTC	CASSAAGAGEETQYF